The T cell receptor (beta chain) under discussion was sequenced for a study of blood T cell repertoires in COVID-19. Whole-study context: Sample material is recorded as cDNA or gDNA derived from T cells, B-cell-depleted T cells, or PBMCs.

CDR1 and CDR2 (germline): SGHTA, FQGNSA. The CDR3 has 13 residues. Trimming pared 4 bases from V and 4 bases from J, leaving 10 bases between. In the original workflow: How many nucleated cells were present was estimated from reference gene primer amplification. Repertoires were generated with immunoSEQ multiplex PCR, while TCRdb's copy carries only in-frame clones and drops some. V and J calls plus clone size are reproduced from that table; the DNA served to infer D and trimming. The sample carries 130,000 to 150,000 clones, roughly 80% recorded once. The chain recombines TRBV7-2 with TRBJ2-5; no reliable D call. Sequencing was done on a sample of peripheral blood. The receptor's source is a human donor in a cohort sampled during active COVID-19. The CDR3 here is CASSSQTRETQYF. CDR3 sequence (DNA): TGTGCCAGCAGCTCCCAGACTCGAGAGACCCAGTACTTC.